The 31 T cell receptor beta chains listed next were all sequenced from one sample in a study of blood T cells in healthy people across ages. A second PCR of about 7 to 12 cycles used a sample-barcoded 5' primer and a J-beta primer mix. TCRdb reprocessed the 5' RACE reads with MiXCR, giving one entry per CDR3 protein. The table records about 780,000 distinct CDR3 sequences, about half of them present only once. Sequenced input: blood. The receptors here all came from a man older than 75 in good health.

The V and J genes are TRBV3-1 and TRBJ2-1, with 9 bases that match TRBD2. The CDR3 covers 14 residues. With 1 base clipped from V and 6 bases from J, the junction kept 1 base outside the gene matches. Germline CDR1 is LGHDT and CDR2 is YNNKEL (reference sequence). CDR3 DNA: TGTGCCAGCAGCCAAGGGCGGGAGGGCAATGAGCAGTTCTTC. It yields the protein CASSQGREGNEQFF.

This chain joins TRBV6-6 and TRBJ2-5, with D unresolved. This CDR3 comprises 11 residues. Looked up from germline, CDR1 is MNHNY and CDR2 is SVGAGI (reference sequence). The V end lost 8 bases, the J end lost 5 bases, and 9 bases lay between the germline ends. In nucleotides, the CDR3 is TGTGCCAGCGTATTAGGGGAGACCCAGTACTTC. This gives the protein CASVLGETQYF.

V gene TRBV29-1 combines with J gene TRBJ2-7; 7 bases map to TRBD1. V trimming: 6 bases; J trimming: 0 bases; junction bases outside the gene matches: 5. The CDR3 has 13 residues. Looked up from germline, CDR1 is SQVTM and CDR2 is ANQGSEA. The CDR3: CSVVTGISYEQYF. As DNA, the CDR3 is TGCAGCGTCGTGACAGGGATCTCCTACGAGCAGTACTTC.

This chain joins TRBV10-3 and TRBJ2-5; 8 bases fit TRBD1. CDR1 and CDR2 (germline): ENHRY, SYGVKD. The CDR3 consists of 17 residues. J gave up 4 bases and V 2 bases, and 12 bases lay outside the gene matches. The CDR3 protein is CAISELDKGQGGETQYF. The CDR3 nucleotides read TGTGCCATCAGTGAGCTTGACAAAGGACAGGGAGGAGAGACCCAGTACTTC.

This sequence joins TRBV20-1 and TRBJ2-3, with TRBD2 identical over 8 bases. Germline CDR1 and CDR2: DFQATT and SNEGSKA (reference sequence). Germline trimming cut 6 bases from V and 3 bases from J; bases unmatched to any gene: 11. CDR3 length: 15 residues. For the CDR3, the DNA is TGCAGTGCCCCATCCAGCGGGAGTGGAACAGATACGCAGTATTTT. It encodes CSAPSSGSGTDTQYF.

This clonotype has only a few counts. The chain combines TRBV7-2 with TRBJ2-4; TRBD2 matches 7 bases. The closer fit of TRBJ2-7 to the DNA end suggests the J call may be wrong. CDR1 is SGHTA and CDR2 is FQGNSA in the germline V gene. The CDR3 totals 14 residues. The CDR3 is CASSFSGTPYEQYF. CDR3 sequence (DNA): TGTGCCAGCAGTTTCAGCGGGACCCCCTACGAGCAGTACTTC.

The rearrangement links TRBV7-2 to TRBJ2-5; D ambiguous. This CDR3 is built from 15 residues. Germline V gives CDR1 SGHTA, CDR2 FQGNSA. Trimming took off 1 base at V and 2 bases at J, with 11 bases between the two ends. This chain's CDR3 is CASSLGASMQETQYF. In nucleotides, the CDR3 is TGTGCCAGCAGCTTAGGTGCATCCATGCAAGAGACCCAGTACTTC.

The genes are TRBV29-1 and TRBJ2-3; no reliable D call. The DNA end lines up better with TRBJ2-1; the J call may be wrong. The CDR3 totals 12 residues. Looked up from germline, CDR1 is SQVTM and CDR2 is ANQGSEA. CDR3 sequence: CSVESGQETQFF. The DNA of the CDR3 is TGCAGCGTTGAATCGGGCCAAGAGACCCAGTTCTTC.

The chain carries TRBV19 and TRBJ2-7; D not resolved. CDR1 and CDR2 (germline): LNHDA, SQIVND (reference sequence). The V and J ends lost 4 bases and 1 base respectively, with 11 bases between them. The length of the CDR3 is 14 residues. In DNA form, the CDR3 reads TGTGCCAGTAGTACCCATACAGATTCCTACGAGCAGTACTTC. Its protein product is CASSTHTDSYEQYF.

This chain connects TRBV6-6 to TRBJ2-1; 8 nucleotides align to TRBD2. Germline V CDR1 and CDR2: MNHNY, SVGAGI (reference sequence). The CDR3 is 16 amino acids. V gave up 2 bases and J gave up 6 bases; unmatched junction bases: 9. CDR3 amino acids: CASSYPRAGGSNEQFF. The CDR3 region has the DNA TGTGCCAGCAGTTACCCCAGGGCGGGAGGAAGCAATGAGCAGTTCTTC.

The chain employs TRBV20-1 and TRBJ1-2; D is possibly TRBD1 (6 bases). V lost 6 bases, J lost 1 base, and 15 bases lay in between. Per germline, CDR1 DFQATT and CDR2 SNEGSKA (reference sequence). CDR3 length: 14 residues. The CDR3 loop reads CSAQKTGINYGYTF. The CDR3 DNA sequence: TGCAGTGCCCAAAAGACAGGAATTAACTATGGCTACACCTTC.

J is TRBJ2-7 and V is TRBV5-1; 10 positions match TRBD1. Germline lookup yields CDR1 SGHRS and CDR2 YFSETQ. This CDR3 has 15 residues. The ends lost 4 bases at V and 9 bases at J; junction bases unmatched: 13. The CDR3 spells CASSPAGTGVSGQYF. The CDR3 nucleotides read TGCGCCAGCAGCCCCGCCGGGACAGGGGTTTCTGGGCAGTACTTC.

This chain joins TRBV9 and TRBJ2-3; 9 bases map to TRBD2. The length of the CDR3 is 17 residues. Germline V lookup: CDR1 SGDLS, CDR2 YYNGEE. After removal of 4 bases from V and 4 bases from J, the junction contained 13 bases not matched to a gene. The CDR3 DNA reads as TGTGCCAGCAGCCCCTTAGGGGGTAGCGGGAGCGCAGATACGCAGTATTTT. Translated: CASSPLGGSGSADTQYF.

The CDR3 spells CASSYDYRERTYEQYF. The CDR3 region has the DNA TGTGCCAGCAGCTATGATTACCGGGAACGGACCTACGAGCAGTACTTC. The J gene is TRBJ2-5, the V gene TRBV5-6, with D perhaps TRBD2 (5 bases). The J call may be wrong; the DNA end is better matched by TRBJ2-7. CDR1 is SGHDT and CDR2 is YYEEEE in the germline V gene. This CDR3 has 16 residues.

The chain combines TRBV7-2 with TRBJ2-5, with D perhaps matching TRBD1 or TRBD2 (6 bases each). In germline, CDR1 is SGHTA, CDR2 FQGNSA. The CDR3 covers 16 residues. With 0 bases removed from V and 5 bases from J, the gap between germline ends came to 16 bases. In nucleotides, the CDR3 is TGTGCCAGCAGCTTAGCGGTCGTTCGGGGGCGGGAGACCCAGTACTTC. This gives the protein CASSLAVVRGRETQYF.

The CDR3 sequence: CASSLFEISYEQYF. The DNA of the CDR3 is TGCGCCAGCAGCTTGTTCGAGATCTCCTACGAGCAGTACTTC. The chain carries TRBV5-1 and TRBJ2-7; D is uncertain. V lost 1 base and J lost 0, with 8 bases in between. CDR1 SGHRS and CDR2 YFSETQ come from the germline V gene. The CDR3 totals 14 residues.

The V and J genes are TRBV7-2 and TRBJ2-3, with D possibly matching TRBD2 (5 bases). The V end lost 3 bases, the J end lost 2 bases, and 12 bases lay between the germline ends. This CDR3 has 15 residues. Germline lookup yields CDR1 SGHTA and CDR2 FQGNSA. The CDR3 sequence is CTSSFLASPTDTQYF. Here the CDR3 DNA reads TGTACCAGCAGCTTCCTAGCCTCCCCCACAGATACGCAGTATTTT.

CDR3 nucleotide sequence: TGCAGTGCTGTACTAGCGGGAGGAACGGAGATCCAGTACTTC. Amino acids: CSAVLAGGTEIQYF. The chain has TRBV20-1 and TRBJ2-7; 12 nucleotides agree with TRBD2. V lost 5 bases to trimming and J lost 10 bases; unmatched junction nucleotides: 12. This CDR3 has 14 amino acids. Germline loops: CDR1 DFQATT, CDR2 SNEGSKA (reference sequence).

This clonotype was found many times. The chain employs TRBV6-6 and TRBJ2-3; D is unresolved. The germline V and J ends were trimmed by 2 bases and 5 bases, with 11 bases remaining between them. The CDR3 extends over 14 amino acids. From germline, CDR1 is MNHNY and CDR2 SVGAGI (reference sequence). CDR3 nucleotide sequence: TGTGCCAGCAGTTACGACCAAGATCTAGATACGCAGTATTTT. Translation: CASSYDQDLDTQYF.

In its sample, this clonotype was seen once. The gene calls are TRBV5-1 and TRBJ2-2, with a possible D match to TRBD1 (5 bases). Looked up from germline, CDR1 is SGHRS and CDR2 is YFSETQ. Trimming shortened V by 2 bases and J by 1 base, and 9 bases separated the two germline ends. The CDR3 runs to 15 residues. The CDR3: CASSFDGQNTGELFF. In nucleotides, the CDR3 is TGCGCCAGCAGCTTCGACGGACAGAACACCGGGGAGCTGTTTTTT.

This chain joins TRBV20-1 and TRBJ2-5, with D possibly TRBD1 on 6 matching bases. This CDR3 has 13 amino acids. The germline V gene encodes CDR1 DFQATT and CDR2 SNEGSKA (reference sequence). V was trimmed by 1 base and J by 7 bases, leaving 13 bases between them. The CDR3 is CSARAPGEVTQYF. In nucleotides, the CDR3 is TGCAGTGCTAGAGCCCCAGGGGAAGTGACCCAGTACTTC.

This clonotype was detected many times. This chain connects TRBV20-1 to TRBJ1-2; tentatively, D is TRBD1 (5 bases). CDR3 length equals 12 residues. The V end lost 1 base, the J end lost 8 bases, and 11 bases lay between the germline ends. CDR1 is DFQATT, CDR2 SNEGSKA, per germline (reference sequence). DNA of the CDR3: TGCAGTGCTAGAGGCGCGGGGGACGGCTACACCTTC. This encodes CSARGAGDGYTF.

The count of this clonotype is one. The V gene is TRBV4-1, the J gene TRBJ2-1; D is possibly TRBD2 (6 bases). The CDR3 is 17 amino acids. The V end lost 8 bases, the J end lost 0 bases, and 20 bases lay between the germline ends. Per the germline V gene, CDR1 is MGHRA and CDR2 is YSYEKL. In nucleotides, the CDR3 is TGCGCCAGCGGCCCGATCGCGGGGATGAGCTCCTACAATGAGCAGTTCTTC. It is translated as CASGPIAGMSSYNEQFF.

This clonotype was detected a few times. The V call is TRBV5-1, the J call TRBJ1-2; possibly TRBD1 for D (5 bases). CDR3 length equals 13 residues. Trimming stripped 4 bases from V and 1 base from J, with 8 bases between. Per germline, CDR1 SGHRS and CDR2 YFSETQ. For the CDR3, the DNA is TGCGCCAGCAGCCCGGGGGTTAACTATGGCTACACCTTC. Its translation is CASSPGVNYGYTF.

This clonotype was counted a few times. The J gene is TRBJ2-5, the V gene TRBV12-3 or TRBV12-4, with 7 bases aligning to TRBD1. CDR3 length: 14 amino acids. Trimming removed 8 bases from V and 4 bases from J; junction bases left unmatched: 10. CDR3 region: CASGYGTARETQYF. As DNA, the CDR3 is TGTGCCAGCGGTTACGGGACAGCGAGAGAGACCCAGTACTTC.

This chain joins TRBV20-1 and TRBJ2-5; 13 nucleotides line up with TRBD2. The J segment lost 4 bases and the V segment lost 4 bases, leaving 6 bases of the junction unmatched. Germline CDR1 is DFQATT and CDR2 is SNEGSKA (reference sequence). The CDR3 covers 15 residues. This CDR3 is CSATGLAGVGETQYF. In DNA, the CDR3 is TGCAGTGCTACAGGACTAGCGGGAGTGGGAGAGACCCAGTACTTC.

This clonotype has only a few counts. The genes are TRBV20-1 and TRBJ2-4; TRBD2 agrees at 12 bases. V lost 5 bases and J lost 0; bases outside the gene matches: 14. There are 19 residues in the CDR3. CDR1 and CDR2 from the germline V gene are DFQATT and SNEGSKA (reference sequence). The CDR3 here is CSAGTSGLAGGLAKNIQYF. DNA of the CDR3: TGCAGTGCTGGGACCTCGGGGCTAGCGGGAGGGCTAGCCAAAAACATTCAGTACTTC.

This sequence joins TRBV28 and TRBJ2-6; D is undetermined. The CDR3 is 12 residues long. Germline lookup yields CDR1 MDHEN and CDR2 SYDVKM. The ends were cut back, 8 bases at V and 4 bases at J, with 6 bases in the middle. CDR3 bases: TGTGCCAGCCGACCCGGGGCCAACGTCCTGACTTTC. Its translation is CASRPGANVLTF.

A single count supports this clonotype. The chain is built from TRBV10-3 and TRBJ1-1; perhaps TRBD1 as D (6 bases). V was trimmed by 10 bases and J by 1 base, leaving 7 bases between them. The CDR3 sequence is 11 residues long. Germline CDR1 is ENHRY and CDR2 is SYGVKD. The CDR3 protein is CATGQNTEAFF. CDR3 coding DNA: TGTGCCACGGGACAGAACACTGAAGCTTTCTTT.

This clonotype came up once. This rearrangement joins TRBV5-1 to TRBJ2-4; 7 nucleotides line up with TRBD1. The J call is in doubt because the DNA end fits TRBJ2-7 better. This CDR3 has 13 amino acids. Germline CDR1 is SGHRS and CDR2 is YFSETQ. Here the CDR3 reads CASRTGFADEQYF. In nucleotides, the CDR3 is TGCGCCAGCAGGACAGGGTTCGCCGACGAGCAGTACTTC.

This clonotype was observed at least ten times. The V gene is TRBV20-1, the J gene TRBJ2-1; 7 nucleotides align to TRBD1. The CDR3 is 16 residues long. From germline, CDR1 is DFQATT and CDR2 SNEGSKA (reference sequence). With V trimmed by 3 bases and J by 0 bases, 8 bases remained unmatched. CDR3 in amino acids: CSASTGTAYSYNEQFF. The CDR3 DNA follows: TGCAGTGCTAGTACCGGGACAGCTTACTCCTACAATGAGCAGTTCTTC.